What follows describes a single TCR beta chain. What it binds is not known. The sample is drawn from a study of T cell responses to AZD1222 COVID-19 vaccine. Study-wide points: Unmutated variant regions are reportedly the target of nearly half of TCRs that are spike-specific. Receipt of two AZD1222 doses was followed by a rise in Spike-specific TCR breadth and depth. Just a handful of AZD1222 recipients were seropositive at baseline. Clonal diversity may have been underestimated, and the donors were mostly white British, with more females than males.

TCRdb's copy holds only in-frame clones and misses some; the assay was immunoSEQ multiplex PCR. The sample has over 120,000 clones, just over 90% seen once. Trimming shortened V by 2 bases and J by 7 bases, and 14 bases separated the two germline ends. The CDR3 is 14 amino acids. Germline V gene lookup returns CDR1 SEHNR and CDR2 FQNEAQ (reference sequence). The sample in question was peripheral blood, obtained on day 0 of AZD1222 vaccination. The TCR sequence derives from an adult in good health. This chain connects TRBV7-9 to TRBJ1-1; D call uncertain. The CDR3 here is CASSLIPGLGEAFF. CDR3 nucleotide sequence: TGTGCCAGCAGCTTAATCCCTGGGCTCGGTGAAGCTTTCTTT. The variable domain in full, with the rest retrieved from reference TRBV7-9 and TRBJ1-1, is DTGVSQNPRHKITKRGQNVTFRCDPISEHNRLYWYRQTLGQGPEFLTYFQNEAQLEKSRLLSDRFSAERPKGSFSTLEIQRTEQGDSAMYLCASSLIPGLGEAFFGQGTRLTVV.